This entry describes one T cell receptor beta chain. The antigen is undetermined. Produced via immunoSEQ multiplex PCR; TCRdb's table is partial and in-frame only. The data hold approximately 90,000 clones, with under 90% observed a single time. The sample originates from a study of radiotherapy plus CTLA-4 blockade in lung cancer. The wider study: For 15% to 20% of patients, objective responses occurred, and about 34% had disease control.

Whole-study results and caveats: With interferon-beta, early dynamics of blood T cell clones were reported to best predict response.

Germline CDR1 is SEHNR and CDR2 is FQNEAQ (reference sequence). The CDR3 runs 13 residues. Trimming took 1 base from V and 5 from J, leaving 8 bases between them. The sequence was obtained from a human donor with non-small cell lung cancer who had stable disease on radiotherapy plus ipilimumab. Source: peripheral blood, taken from a patient treated with radiotherapy plus ipilimumab. The chain combines TRBV7-9 with TRBJ2-5; unclear D gene. CDR3 sequence: CASSLGVEETQYF. Written as DNA, the CDR3 is TGTGCCAGCAGCTTAGGAGTAGAGGAGACCCAGTACTTC.